This record looks at one T cell receptor beta chain sequence and its context. TCRdb reprocessed the 5' RACE reads and stores each CDR3 protein as one record, lacking DNA. The record lists about 300,000 distinct CDR3 sequences, of which the ten most abundant hold more than 3.5%. The data were obtained in a study of T cells expressing NK-cell markers. Turning to the study itself: Among the eight sequenced donors, seven tested HCMV-seropositive and one tested seronegative.

The length of the CDR3 is 15 residues. Germline CDR1 reads LGHNA; CDR2 reads YSLEER. The V and J genes are TRBV4-3 and TRBJ2-2; the TRBD1 assignment by TCRdb is unverifiable without DNA. Sequenced material: blood T cells: a sorted CD56 or NKG2C T cell subset, CD4+ or CD8+ T cells, or bulk PBMC T cells (not recorded which). The origin of this receptor is a woman aged 18-70 years in good health. CDR3: CASSPKGGETGELFF.